This TCR beta chain was obtained from a study of shared clonotypes between healthy human individuals. Study background: Three plates were used per donor for CD4 naive, three for CD4 memory, two for CD8 naive and one for CD8 memory.

The study separated CD4+ cells into CD45RA+ naive and CD45RA-negative memory subsets. Here immunoSEQ multiplex PCR was the method, and the copy in TCRdb shows in-frame clones only, minus some. This table has millions of clones, about 95% appearing once. Comments on this clone: No antigen is known for it.

Findings and limits, study-wide: The study drew on few donors, limiting represented genetic and exposure-history diversity.

Germline CDR1 is MGHRA and CDR2 is YSYEKL. The ends were cut back, 0 bases at V and 8 bases at J, with 7 bases in the middle. This CDR3 is 12 amino acids long. The sample was naive CD4+ T cells sorted from blood. Subset reported: CD45RA+ positively selected. V gene TRBV4-1 combines with J gene TRBJ1-2; no definite D call. This sequence was found in a man younger than 30 in good health. The CDR3 sequence: CASSQETFGYTF. The CDR3 coding sequence is TGCGCCAGCAGCCAAGAGACTTTCGGCTACACCTTC.